Following are 11 T cell receptor beta chains from one sample sequenced in a study of T cells expressing NK-cell markers. TCRdb re-called the 5' RACE reads and gives one entry per CDR3 protein, without DNA. In all, the sample yields about 190,000 distinct CDR3 sequences. The specimen sequenced was blood T cells: a sorted CD56 or NKG2C T cell subset, CD4+ or CD8+ T cells, or bulk PBMC T cells (not recorded which). Receptors originate from a man aged 18-75 years in good health.

The rearrangement joins TRBV15 to TRBJ2-7; TCRdb picks TRBD1, but there is no DNA to check that call. Germline loops: CDR1 LNHNV, CDR2 YYDKDF (reference sequence). The CDR3 has 15 amino acids. CDR3 amino acids: CATSTRGRGLPEQYF.

This chain connects TRBV5-6 to TRBJ1-3; no DNA is available, so the TRBD1 call from TCRdb remains unchecked. The CDR3 sequence is 14 residues long. The V gene's germline CDR1 is SGHDT and CDR2 YYEEEE. CDR3 amino acids: CASSLKGAGNTIYF. The whole variable domain, filled in from reference TRBV5-6 and TRBJ1-3, reads DAGVTQSPTHLIKTRGQQVTLRCSPKSGHDTVSWYQQALGQGPQFIFQYYEEEERQRGNFPDRFSGHQFPNYSSELNVNALLLGDSALYLCASSLKGAGNTIYFGEGSWLTVV.

V gene TRBV3-1 combines with J gene TRBJ2-5. In germline, CDR1 is LGHDT, CDR2 YNNKEL (reference sequence). CDR3 size: 13 residues. CDR3 in amino acids: CASNTQSEETQYF.

The chain employs TRBV12-5 and TRBJ2-3. The CDR3 contains 13 residues. Germline V gene sequence: CDR1 LGHNT, CDR2 FRNRAP. The CDR3 region is CASGLDRTDTQYF.

Here the CDR3 reads CASGSLRQYDQPQHF. The gene calls are TRBV12-3 or TRBV12-4 and TRBJ1-5; TCRdb's D call, TRBD1, is unchecked because there is no DNA. The length of the CDR3 is 15 residues.

The chain has TRBV19 and TRBJ1-4. Germline assignment: CDR1 LNHDA and CDR2 SQIVND (reference sequence). There are 15 residues in the CDR3. The CDR3 reads CASSSRTATNEKLFF.

The chain recombines TRBV12-3 or TRBV12-4 with TRBJ2-2; TCRdb picks TRBD2, but there is no DNA to check that call. The CDR3 is made up of 17 amino acids. CDR3 protein: CASRALAGVENTGELFF.

The chain has TRBV28 and TRBJ2-5; TCRdb picks TRBD2, but there is no DNA to check that call. The germline V gene has CDR1 MDHEN and CDR2 SYDVKM. CDR3 length equals 15 residues. The CDR3 reads CATTRLAGDGETQYF.

The rearrangement links TRBV9 to TRBJ1-5. Per the germline V gene, CDR1 is SGDLS and CDR2 is YYNGEE. There are 14 residues in the CDR3. CDR3 sequence: CASSPFDFNQPQHF.

This chain links TRBV7-9 with TRBJ2-5; as DNA is missing, the TRBD1 call by TCRdb cannot be tested. The CDR3 runs to 17 residues. Germline CDR1 reads SEHNR; CDR2 reads FQNEAQ (reference sequence). This CDR3 is CASSSNGGAGNQETQYF.

The V call is TRBV4-1, the J call TRBJ1-3; the D call of TRBD1 rests on TCRdb alone, since no DNA is present to check it. CDR1 and CDR2 (germline): MGHRA, YSYEKL. The CDR3 loop spans 15 amino acids. CDR3 sequence: CASHPTGVPGNTIYF.